A few counts support the clone carrying this T cell receptor (beta chain). Its specificity is unknown. The data derive from a study of cytomegalovirus exposure and HLA in healthy donors. Although they were nominally healthy when sampled, donors likely had unrecorded immune exposures. PCR used 60 Vbeta primers and 13 Jbeta primers. Profiling relied on immunoSEQ multiplex PCR, and the TCRdb table lists in-frame clones only, not all of them. The data hold roughly 180,000 clones, with roughly 80% observed a single time. The V gene's germline CDR1 is SEHNR and CDR2 FQNEAQ (reference sequence). The CDR3 is made up of 12 amino acids. The ends were cut back, 4 bases at V and 10 bases at J, with 11 bases in the middle. Study-wide results and limits: Across donors, sequencing depth was assumed by presence/absence analyses to be roughly uniform.

This chain joins TRBV7-9 and TRBJ2-1, with D tentatively TRBD1 (6 bases). The sequence derives from a woman aged 40 to 49 in good health and CMV-seropositive. Sequencing was performed on PBMCs. The CDR3 bases are TGTGCCAGCAGCTCAAATACAGGGGAGCAGTTCTTC. This encodes CASSSNTGEQFF.